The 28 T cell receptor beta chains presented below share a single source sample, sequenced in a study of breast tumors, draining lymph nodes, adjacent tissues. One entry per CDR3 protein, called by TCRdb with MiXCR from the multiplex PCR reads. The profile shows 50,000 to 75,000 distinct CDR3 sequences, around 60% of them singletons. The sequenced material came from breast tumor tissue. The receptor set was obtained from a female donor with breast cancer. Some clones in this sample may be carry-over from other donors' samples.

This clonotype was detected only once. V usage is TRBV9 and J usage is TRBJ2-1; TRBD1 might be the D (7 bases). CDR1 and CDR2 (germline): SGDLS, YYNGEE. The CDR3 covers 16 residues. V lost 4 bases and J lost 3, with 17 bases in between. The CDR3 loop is CASSLTGRNGYNEQFF. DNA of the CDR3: TGTGCCAGCAGCCTGACAGGGAGGAATGGCTACAATGAGCAGTTCTTC.

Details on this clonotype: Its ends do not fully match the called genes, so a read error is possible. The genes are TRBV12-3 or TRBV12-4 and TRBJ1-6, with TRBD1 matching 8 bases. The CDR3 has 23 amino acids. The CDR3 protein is CASSSPTSGITTQTGEPDSPLHF. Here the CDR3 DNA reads TGTGCCAGCAGTTCCCCGACTAGCGGGATTACTACGCAGACAGGGGAACCGGATTCACCCCTCCACTTC.

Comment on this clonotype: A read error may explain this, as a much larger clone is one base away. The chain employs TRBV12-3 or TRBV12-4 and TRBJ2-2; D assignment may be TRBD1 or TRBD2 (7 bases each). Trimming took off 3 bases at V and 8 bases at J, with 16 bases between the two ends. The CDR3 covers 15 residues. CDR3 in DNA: TGTGCCAGCAGTTTCGGGGCAGGGGGGGAAGGGGAGCTGTTTTTT. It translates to CASSFGAGGEGELFF.

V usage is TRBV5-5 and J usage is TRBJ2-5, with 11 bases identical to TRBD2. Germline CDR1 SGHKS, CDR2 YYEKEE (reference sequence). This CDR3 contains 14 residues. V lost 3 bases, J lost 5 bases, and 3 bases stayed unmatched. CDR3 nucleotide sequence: TGTGCCAGCAGCTCACTAGCGGGGGTTGAGACCCAGTACTTC. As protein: CASSSLAGVETQYF.

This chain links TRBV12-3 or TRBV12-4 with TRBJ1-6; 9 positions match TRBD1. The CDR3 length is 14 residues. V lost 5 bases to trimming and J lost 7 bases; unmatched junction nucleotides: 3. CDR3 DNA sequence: TGTGCCAGCAGTCCCGGGACAGGGAATTCACCCCTCCACTTT. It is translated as CASSPGTGNSPLHF.

Here the CDR3 reads CSARVWSYEQYF. CDR3 DNA sequence: TGCAGTGCTAGAGTCTGGAGCTACGAGCAGTACTTC. The rearrangement links TRBV20-1 to TRBJ2-7; no clear D gene. Trimming stripped 1 base from V and 3 bases from J, with 7 bases between. This CDR3 region has 12 residues. The germline V gene encodes CDR1 DFQATT and CDR2 SNEGSKA (reference sequence).

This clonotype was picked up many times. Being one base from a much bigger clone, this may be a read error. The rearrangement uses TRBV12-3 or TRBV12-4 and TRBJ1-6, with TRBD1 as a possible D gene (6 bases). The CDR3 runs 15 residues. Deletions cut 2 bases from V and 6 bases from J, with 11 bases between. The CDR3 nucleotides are TGTGCCAGCAGTTTACAGGGGATGCCTAATTCACCCCTCCACTTT. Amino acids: CASSLQGMPNSPLHF.

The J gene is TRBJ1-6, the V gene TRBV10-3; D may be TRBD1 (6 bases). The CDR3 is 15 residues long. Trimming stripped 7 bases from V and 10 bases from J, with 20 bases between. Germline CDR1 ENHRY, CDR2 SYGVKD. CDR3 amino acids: CAITQYRDKSSPLHF. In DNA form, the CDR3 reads TGTGCCATCACCCAGTACCGGGACAAGAGCTCACCCCTCCACTTT.

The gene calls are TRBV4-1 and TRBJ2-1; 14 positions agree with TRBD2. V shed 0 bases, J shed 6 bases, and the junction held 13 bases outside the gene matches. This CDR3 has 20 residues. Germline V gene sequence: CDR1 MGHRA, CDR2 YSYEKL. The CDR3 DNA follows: TGCGCCAGCAGCCAAGATCCACCGGGACTAGCGGGAGTGGACCCCAATGAGCAGTTCTTC. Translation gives CASSQDPPGLAGVDPNEQFF.

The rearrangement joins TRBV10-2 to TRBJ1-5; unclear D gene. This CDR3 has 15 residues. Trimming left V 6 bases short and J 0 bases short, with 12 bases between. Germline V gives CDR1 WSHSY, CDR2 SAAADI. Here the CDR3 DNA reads TGCGCCAGCAGCTCCCCTGGGAATAGCAATCAGCCCCAGCATTTT. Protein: CASSSPGNSNQPQHF.

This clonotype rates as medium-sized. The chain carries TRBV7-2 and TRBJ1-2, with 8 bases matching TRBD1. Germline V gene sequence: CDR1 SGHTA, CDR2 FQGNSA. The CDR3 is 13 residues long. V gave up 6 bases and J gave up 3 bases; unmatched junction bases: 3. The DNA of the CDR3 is TGTGCCAGCAGTTTGGACAGGGACTATGGCTACACCTTC. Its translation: CASSLDRDYGYTF.

The CDR3 DNA is TGTGCCAGCAGCTTAGGACGCGGCCAAGAGACCCAGTACTTC. It specifies CASSLGRGQETQYF. V gene TRBV7-6 combines with J gene TRBJ2-5; no firm D call. V lost 1 base and J lost 1, with 7 bases in between. The CDR3 extends over 14 amino acids. CDR1 is SGHVS, CDR2 FNYEAQ, per germline.

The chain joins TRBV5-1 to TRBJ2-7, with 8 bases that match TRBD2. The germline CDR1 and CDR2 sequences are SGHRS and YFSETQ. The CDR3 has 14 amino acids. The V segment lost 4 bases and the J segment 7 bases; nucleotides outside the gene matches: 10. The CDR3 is CASSPGGEGREQYF. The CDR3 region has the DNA TGCGCCAGCAGCCCGGGGGGGGAAGGACGGGAGCAGTACTTC.

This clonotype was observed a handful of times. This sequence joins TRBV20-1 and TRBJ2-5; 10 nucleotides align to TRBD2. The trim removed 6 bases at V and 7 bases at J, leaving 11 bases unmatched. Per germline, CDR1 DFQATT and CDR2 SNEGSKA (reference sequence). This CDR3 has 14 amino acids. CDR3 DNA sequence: TGCAGTGCCATACCTAGCGGGGGAGTTGGGACCCAGTACTTC. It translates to CSAIPSGGVGTQYF.

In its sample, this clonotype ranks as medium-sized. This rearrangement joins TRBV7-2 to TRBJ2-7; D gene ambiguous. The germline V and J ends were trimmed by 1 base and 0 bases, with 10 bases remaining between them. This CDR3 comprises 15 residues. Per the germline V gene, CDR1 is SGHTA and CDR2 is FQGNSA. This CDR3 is CASSLGLGSSYEQYF. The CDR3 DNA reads TGTGCCAGCAGCTTAGGTTTGGGGTCCTCCTACGAGCAGTACTTC.

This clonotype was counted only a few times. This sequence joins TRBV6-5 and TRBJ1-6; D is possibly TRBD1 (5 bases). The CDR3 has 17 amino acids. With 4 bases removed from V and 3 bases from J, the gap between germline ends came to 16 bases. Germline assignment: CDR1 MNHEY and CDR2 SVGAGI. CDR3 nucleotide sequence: TGTGCCAGCAGTTCCTCGTACCAGGGTATCTATAATTCACCCCTCCACTTT. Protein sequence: CASSSSYQGIYNSPLHF.

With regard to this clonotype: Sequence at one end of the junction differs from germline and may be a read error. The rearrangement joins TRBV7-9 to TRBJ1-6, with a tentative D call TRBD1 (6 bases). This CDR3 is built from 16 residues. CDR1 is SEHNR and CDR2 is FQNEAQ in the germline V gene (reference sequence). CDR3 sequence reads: CSSSLGQGSYNSPLHF. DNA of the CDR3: TGTTCCAGCAGCTTAGGCCAGGGGTCCTATAATTCACCCCTCCACTTT.

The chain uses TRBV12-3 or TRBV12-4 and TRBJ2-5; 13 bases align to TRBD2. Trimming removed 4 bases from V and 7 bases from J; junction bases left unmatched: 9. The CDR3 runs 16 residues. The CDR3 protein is CASSSPTSGGPLTQYF. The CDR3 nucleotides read TGTGCCAGCAGTTCCCCGACTAGCGGGGGGCCCTTGACCCAGTACTTC.

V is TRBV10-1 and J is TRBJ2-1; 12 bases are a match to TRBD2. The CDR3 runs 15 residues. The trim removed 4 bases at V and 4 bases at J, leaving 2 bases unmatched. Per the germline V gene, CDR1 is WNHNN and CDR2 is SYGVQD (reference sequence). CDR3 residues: CASSVGLAGYNEQFF. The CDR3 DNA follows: TGCGCCAGCAGTGTGGGACTAGCGGGTTACAATGAGCAGTTCTTC.

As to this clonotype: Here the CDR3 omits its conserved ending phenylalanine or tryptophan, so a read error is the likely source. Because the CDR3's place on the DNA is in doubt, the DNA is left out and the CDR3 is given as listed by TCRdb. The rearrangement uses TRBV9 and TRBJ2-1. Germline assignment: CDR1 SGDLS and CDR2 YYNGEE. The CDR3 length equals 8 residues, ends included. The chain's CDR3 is CASSVGFT.

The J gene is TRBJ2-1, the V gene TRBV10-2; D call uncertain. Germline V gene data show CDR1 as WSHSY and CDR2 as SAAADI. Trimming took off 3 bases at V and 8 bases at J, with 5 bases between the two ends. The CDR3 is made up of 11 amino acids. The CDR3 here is CASSEIDEQFF. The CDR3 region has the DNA TGCGCCAGCAGTGAAATTGATGAGCAGTTCTTC.

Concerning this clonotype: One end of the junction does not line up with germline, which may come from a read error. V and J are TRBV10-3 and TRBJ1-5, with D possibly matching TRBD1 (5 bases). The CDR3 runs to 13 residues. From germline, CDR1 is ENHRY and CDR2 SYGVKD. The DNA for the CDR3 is TGTGCCAGCAGTGATCCAGCTCCGGGGGCCCAGCATTTT. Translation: CASSDPAPGAQHF.

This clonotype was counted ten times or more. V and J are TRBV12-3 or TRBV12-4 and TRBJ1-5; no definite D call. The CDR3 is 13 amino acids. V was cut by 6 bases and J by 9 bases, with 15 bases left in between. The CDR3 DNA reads TGTGCCAGCAGCCCGGACCGGGCGCCGCCCCAGCATTTT. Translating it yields CASSPDRAPPQHF.

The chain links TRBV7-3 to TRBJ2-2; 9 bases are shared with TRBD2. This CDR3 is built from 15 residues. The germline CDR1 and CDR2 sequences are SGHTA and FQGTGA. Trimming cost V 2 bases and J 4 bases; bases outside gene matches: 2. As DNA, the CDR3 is TGTGCCAGCAGCTTAGCGGGAGGGCCCACCGGGGAGCTGTTTTTT. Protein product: CASSLAGGPTGELFF.

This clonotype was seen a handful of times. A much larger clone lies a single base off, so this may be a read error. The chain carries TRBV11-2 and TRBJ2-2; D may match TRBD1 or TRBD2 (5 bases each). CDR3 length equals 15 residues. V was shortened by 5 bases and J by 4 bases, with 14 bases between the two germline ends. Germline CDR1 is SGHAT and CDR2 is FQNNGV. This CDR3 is CASSLEGRTTGELFF. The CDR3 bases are TGTGCCAGCAGCCTCGAGGGGAGAACCACCGGGGAGCTGTTTTTT.

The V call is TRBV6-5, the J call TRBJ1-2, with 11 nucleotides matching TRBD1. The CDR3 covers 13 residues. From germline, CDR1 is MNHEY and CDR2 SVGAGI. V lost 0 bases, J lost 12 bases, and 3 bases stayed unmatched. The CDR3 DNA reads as TGTGCCAGCAGTTACTCGAGGACAGGGGGCAACACCTTC. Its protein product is CASSYSRTGGNTF.

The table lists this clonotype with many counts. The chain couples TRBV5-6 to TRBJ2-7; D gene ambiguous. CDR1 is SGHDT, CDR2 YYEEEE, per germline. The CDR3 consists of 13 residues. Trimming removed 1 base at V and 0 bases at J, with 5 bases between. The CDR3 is CASSLTLSYEQYF. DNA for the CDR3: TGTGCCAGCAGCTTGACTCTCTCCTACGAGCAGTACTTC.

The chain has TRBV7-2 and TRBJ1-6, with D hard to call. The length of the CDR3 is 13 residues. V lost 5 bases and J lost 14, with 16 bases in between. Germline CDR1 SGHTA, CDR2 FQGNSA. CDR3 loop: CASSRQRGGTLHF. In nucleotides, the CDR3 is TGTGCCAGCAGCCGGCAGCGGGGTGGGACCCTCCACTTT. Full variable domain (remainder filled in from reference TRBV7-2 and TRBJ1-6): GAGVSQSPSNKVTEKGKDVELRCDPISGHTALYWYRQSLGQGLEFLIYFQGNSAPDKSGLPSDRFSAERTGGSVSTLTIQRTQQEDSAVYLCASSRQRGGTLHFGNGTRLTVT.